This T cell receptor beta chain was identified during a study of T cell repertoires in cytomegalovirus infection. The wider study: Recently identified HLA-C-restricted CMV epitopes were used, and well-studied HLA-B-restricted CMV epitopes were used as well.

TCRdb itself ran the reads through MiXCR, one entry per CDR3 protein. The profile shows roughly 120,000 distinct CDR3 sequences, under 35% of them singletons. This CDR3 has 14 residues. CDR1 is SGHTA and CDR2 is FQGNSA in the germline V gene. V lost 1 base to trimming and J lost 4 bases, with 11 bases between them. This clonotype was recorded many times. What it binds is not known. Findings and caveats of the study: Summed frequency of shared TCR beta families picked out CMV carriers who also had the relevant HLA.

The sequence came from a human donor in good health (CMV status not recorded). Some clones in this sample may be carry-over from other donors' samples. V and J are TRBV7-2 and TRBJ2-7, with D possibly matching TRBD2 (5 bases). The sample here was CD8+ T cells from cultured PBMCs, taken from culture after CMV antigen stimulation. CDR3 in DNA: TGTGCCAGCAGCTTAGGCGTTTCGGGGTACGAGCAGTACTTC. Translated: CASSLGVSGYEQYF.